This TCR beta chain was identified during a study of shared clonotypes between healthy human individuals. Study-wide background: There were three CD4 naive, three CD4 memory, two CD8 naive and one CD8 memory plates per donor.

Cells designated naive CD8 were CD45RO-negative and were positively selected for CCR7, with terminally differentiated effector memory CD45RA+ cells excluded. Study outcomes and limitations: Clonotype sharing across four donors was observed for about 4.8% of naive CD4 clonotypes.

On this clone itself: Antigen unknown.

The CDR3 has 12 residues. The germline V and J ends were trimmed by 4 bases and 4 bases, with 10 bases remaining between them. CDR1 is SQVTM, CDR2 ANQGSEA, per germline. Here immunoSEQ multiplex PCR was the method, and the copy in TCRdb shows in-frame clones only, minus some. The sample holds some 2 million clones, around 96% seen once. The origin of this receptor is a man aged 18 to 30 in good health. The J gene is TRBJ1-1, the V gene TRBV29-1; D gene ambiguous. Sequenced: naive CD8+ T cells sorted from blood. CDR3 sequence: CSVVGSSTEAFF. The CDR3 DNA sequence: TGCAGCGTTGTAGGCTCGAGCACTGAAGCTTTCTTT.